This is a list of T cell receptor beta chains from one sample in a study of blood T cell repertoires in COVID-19. Profiled with immunoSEQ multiplex PCR; TCRdb holds only in-frame clones, not every one. Among about 410,000 clones listed, around 89% were seen once. Material: peripheral blood. Receptor source: a woman between 35 and 50 years old with COVID-19, enrolled during active disease. Both conserved end residues are part of each CDR3. Fields, in order: J gene, clone size, V gene, D gene, CDR3 protein, CDR3 DNA. The D gene is left open where the match is weak. A clone size is listed for some rows: how often the clone was seen (once, few, many), or a class if it is expanded.

TRBJ1-2	.	TRBV25-1	.	CASRRPNGVDGYTF	TGTGCCAGCAGACGCCCGAACGGGGTCGATGGCTACACCTTC
TRBJ1-3	.	TRBV6-6	.	CASSPGQGIGNTIYF	TGTGCCAGCAGTCCGGGGCAGGGGATTGGAAACACCATATATTTT
TRBJ1-1	few	TRBV28	TRBD1	CASTPWGDTGDEAFF	TGTGCCAGCACCCCTTGGGGGGATACAGGGGATGAAGCTTTCTTT
TRBJ2-5	.	TRBV7-2	.	CASSLVVQQETQYF	TGTGCCAGCAGCTTAGTTGTCCAGCAAGAGACCCAGTACTTC
TRBJ2-2	.	TRBV24-1	.	CATSDFGPPGELFF	TGTGCCACCAGTGATTTTGGCCCTCCCGGGGAGCTGTTTTTT
TRBJ2-3	.	TRBV29-1	TRBD1	CSVGLTGGGGTQYF	TGCAGCGTTGGCCTAACAGGGGGCGGAGGGACGCAGTATTTT
TRBJ1-1	.	TRBV5-1	.	CASSLARTENTEAFF	TGCGCCAGCAGCTTGGCCCGGACAGAGAACACTGAAGCTTTCTTT
TRBJ1-2	.	TRBV25-1	.	CASSEGDTYYGYTF	TGTGCCAGCAGTGAAGGGGACACCTACTATGGCTACACCTTC
TRBJ2-5	.	TRBV11-2	TRBD1	CASSPRGQGAILGTQYF	TGTGCCAGCAGCCCAAGAGGGCAGGGGGCAATCCTCGGGACCCAGTACTTC
TRBJ2-3	.	TRBV6-5	.	CASSRTFSTDTQYF	TGTGCCAGCAGTAGGACTTTCTCGACAGATACGCAGTATTTT
TRBJ2-1	.	TRBV9	TRBD2	CASNQGRLAELNEQFF	TGTGCCAGCAACCAAGGGCGGCTAGCGGAATTGAATGAGCAGTTCTTC
TRBJ1-3	.	TRBV11-3	.	CASSSGGTENTIYF	TGTGCCAGCAGCTCAGGAGGGACCGAGAACACCATATATTTT
TRBJ2-3	.	TRBV4-3	.	CASSQERSTDTQYF	TGCGCCAGCAGCCAAGAACGGAGCACAGATACGCAGTATTTT
TRBJ1-5	.	TRBV28	.	CASSLQGWNQPQHF	TGTGCCAGCAGTTTACAGGGATGGAATCAGCCCCAGCATTTT
TRBJ2-1	.	TRBV7-3	TRBD2	CASSLMAGAHNEQFF	TGTGCCAGCAGCTTAATGGCGGGAGCCCACAATGAGCAGTTCTTC
TRBJ1-1	.	TRBV6-6	.	CASSQRENTEAFF	TGTGCCAGCAGCCAACGGGAGAACACTGAAGCTTTCTTT
TRBJ2-6	.	TRBV5-1	.	CASSLATGGRSGANVLTF	TGCGCCAGCAGCTTGGCGACAGGCGGACGCTCTGGGGCCAACGTCCTGACTTTC
TRBJ1-1	.	TRBV7-2	.	CASSLGQVRLGEAFF	TGTGCCAGCAGCTTAGGACAGGTGAGGTTAGGTGAAGCTTTCTTT
TRBJ2-3	.	TRBV6-5	TRBD2	CASRAGGALDTQYF	TGTGCCAGCAGAGCGGGGGGGGCATTAGATACGCAGTATTTT
TRBJ2-7	few	TRBV7-9	.	CASSFGPGMNEQYF	TGTGCCAGCAGCTTCGGCCCGGGTATGAACGAGCAGTACTTC
TRBJ1-5	.	TRBV20-1	.	CSARGSGAQHF	TGCAGTGCTAGAGGGTCAGGGGCCCAGCATTTT
TRBJ1-4	.	TRBV7-9	.	CASSRLRATNEKLFF	TGTGCCAGCAGCCGGCTGCGGGCAACTAATGAAAAACTGTTTTTT
TRBJ2-3	once	TRBV5-1	.	CASSLADFTDTQYF	TGCGCCAGCAGCTTGGCAGATTTCACAGATACGCAGTATTTT
TRBJ1-4	.	TRBV11-2	.	CASSLRHFSNEKLFF	TGTGCCAGCAGCTTACGCCACTTCTCAAATGAAAAACTGTTTTTT
TRBJ2-5	.	TRBV25-1	.	CASSEGGLVETQYF	TGTGCCAGCAGTGAGGGGGGACTGGTAGAGACCCAGTACTTC
TRBJ2-1	.	TRBV5-5	TRBD2	CASSLNRLAGGQRNDEQFF	TGTGCCAGCAGCTTGAATCGCCTAGCGGGAGGGCAAAGGAACGATGAGCAGTTCTTC
TRBJ2-7	.	TRBV5-1	TRBD2	CASSLASGYEQYF	TGCGCCAGCAGCTTGGCTAGCGGGTACGAGCAGTACTTC
TRBJ1-1	.	TRBV7-9	.	CASSLARTVNTEAFF	TGTGCCAGCAGCTTAGCAAGGACAGTAAACACTGAAGCTTTCTTT
TRBJ1-1	.	TRBV7-2	TRBD1	CASSSRDRGRVEAFF	TGTGCCAGCAGCTCCCGGGACAGGGGGCGGGTTGAAGCTTTCTTT
TRBJ2-7	.	TRBV5-5	.	CASSERDRPSYEQYF	TGTGCCAGCAGCGAGCGGGACAGGCCCTCCTACGAGCAGTACTTC
TRBJ1-5	.	TRBV4-1	.	CASSQAGGSNQPQHF	TGCGCCAGCAGCCAAGCCGGGGGAAGCAATCAGCCCCAGCATTTT
TRBJ1-1	once	TRBV10-3	.	CAVWTGRGIVVGTEAFF	TGTGCCGTCTGGACGGGAAGGGGGATAGTGGTCGGCACTGAAGCTTTCTTT
TRBJ2-7	few	TRBV28	.	CASSFVLGYDGKSSYEQYF	TGTGCCAGCAGTTTTGTCCTAGGGTACGACGGGAAGAGCTCCTACGAGCAGTACTTC
TRBJ2-1	.	TRBV5-1	TRBD1	CASSFWARGIYNEQFF	TGCGCCAGCAGCTTTTGGGCCAGGGGGATCTACAATGAGCAGTTCTTC
TRBJ1-3	.	TRBV2	.	CASLKNSGGSGNTIYF	TGTGCCAGCTTGAAAAATTCAGGAGGATCTGGAAACACCATATATTTT
TRBJ2-5	.	TRBV27	.	CASSLNRERETQYF	TGTGCCAGCAGTCTGAACAGGGAGAGGGAGACCCAGTACTTC
TRBJ1-1	few	TRBV6-5	TRBD1	CASSYVVEGAAFF	TGTGCCAGCAGTTACGTAGTTGAGGGGGCGGCTTTCTTT
TRBJ2-3	once	TRBV27	TRBD2	CASSLYWTSGTDTQYF	TGTGCCAGCAGTTTATACTGGACTAGCGGCACAGATACGCAGTATTTT
TRBJ1-5	few	TRBV7-9	.	CASRPGWEGDQPQHF	TGTGCCAGCAGACCCGGGTGGGAGGGGGATCAGCCCCAGCATTTT
TRBJ2-1	.	TRBV5-1	TRBD2	CASVPGTSGGADEQFF	TGCGCCAGCGTTCCCGGAACTAGCGGGGGGGCCGATGAGCAGTTCTTC
TRBJ1-1	.	TRBV7-2	.	CASSFAGKEAFF	TGTGCCAGCAGCTTTGCGGGGAAGGAAGCTTTCTTT
TRBJ2-7	.	TRBV18	TRBD2	CASSPSIAGWDYEQYF	TGTGCCAGCTCACCTTCCATAGCGGGGTGGGACTACGAGCAGTACTTC
TRBJ1-2	.	TRBV18	.	CASSPRPGDNYGYTF	TGTGCCAGCTCACCTCGACCGGGGGACAACTATGGCTACACCTTC
TRBJ2-6	.	TRBV9	TRBD1	CASSVAPTGTNSGANVLTF	TGTGCCAGCAGCGTAGCTCCGACAGGGACAAACTCTGGGGCCAACGTCCTGACTTTC
TRBJ1-6	few	TRBV12-3/TRBV12-4	.	CASSSYQDSPLHF	TGTGCCAGCAGTTCATATCAGGATTCACCCCTCCACTTT
TRBJ1-2	.	TRBV7-8	TRBD1	CASSLEDRGYYGYTF	TGTGCCAGCAGCTTAGAAGACAGGGGGTACTATGGCTACACCTTC
TRBJ1-2	.	TRBV19	.	CASSRDSYGYTF	TGTGCCAGTAGTAGAGACAGCTATGGCTACACCTTC
TRBJ2-3	.	TRBV7-6	.	CASSLVSQGDTQYF	TGTGCCAGCAGCTTAGTTTCCCAGGGGGATACGCAGTATTTT
TRBJ1-4	.	TRBV6-6	.	CASKELTGNEKLFF	TGTGCCAGCAAGGAACTTACAGGAAATGAAAAACTGTTTTTT
TRBJ2-1	.	TRBV9	.	CASSLGNNNEQFF	TGTGCCAGCAGCCTCGGGAACAACAATGAGCAGTTCTTC
TRBJ2-7	few	TRBV25-1	.	CASSPSWGGGEQYF	TGTGCCAGCAGCCCCTCTTGGGGGGGCGGCGAGCAGTACTTC
TRBJ2-3	.	TRBV9	TRBD2	CASSVMPSGGNTDTQYF	TGTGCCAGCAGCGTAATGCCTAGCGGGGGGAATACAGATACGCAGTATTTT
TRBJ1-6	.	TRBV6-1	.	CASSDRDISYSPLHF	TGTGCCAGCAGTGACCGGGACATATCTTATTCACCCCTCCACTTT
TRBJ2-5	.	TRBV9	TRBD1	CASSVGQGQETQYF	TGTGCCAGCAGCGTTGGACAGGGGCAAGAGACCCAGTACTTC